Reported below is one T cell receptor (beta chain). Its antigen is currently unknown. The CDR3 contains 11 residues. Germline V CDR1 and CDR2: MDHEN, SYDVKM. Deletions cut 5 bases from V and 7 bases from J, with 9 bases between. The sample is drawn from a study of T cell responses to AZD1222 COVID-19 vaccine. The study's findings and limits: There were repertoire samples only from the period after the peak T cell response. Spike-specific TCR breadth and depth both grew after two AZD1222 doses.

TCRdb's copy holds only in-frame clones and misses some; the assay was immunoSEQ multiplex PCR. Of roughly 140,000 clones in the sample, 90% were seen once. The receptor was derived from an adult who received the AZD1222 COVID-19 vaccine. This sample comprised peripheral blood, obtained 28 days after the second AZD1222 dose. This sequence joins TRBV28 and TRBJ2-7; perhaps TRBD1 as D (6 bases). CDR3: CASSNRVEQYF. The DNA of the CDR3 is TGTGCCAGCAGTAACAGGGTTGAGCAGTACTTC.